One sample yielded the 28 T cell receptor beta chains listed below, sequenced in a study of blood T cell repertoires in COVID-19. Method: immunoSEQ multiplex PCR; TCRdb's copy keeps in-frame clones and lacks some. Seen here are 55,000 to 75,000 clones, about 80% observed once, and the top ten hold under 3.5%. Sequencing input: peripheral blood. All receptors derive from a man in his sixties with acute or convalescent COVID-19.

V and J are TRBV7-2 and TRBJ1-6; no clear D. The CDR3 consists of 12 residues. The germline V and J ends were trimmed by 6 bases and 7 bases, with 7 bases remaining between them. Germline lookup yields CDR1 SGHTA and CDR2 FQGNSA. The CDR3 DNA is TGTGCCAGCAGTTCCGTCAATTCACCCCTCCACTTT. Translated: CASSSVNSPLHF.

In this sample, this clone turned up a few times. The genes are TRBV6-1 and TRBJ1-2; no clear D gene. The CDR3 is 14 residues long. The germline V and J ends were trimmed by 10 bases and 6 bases, with 21 bases remaining between them. The germline CDR1 and CDR2 sequences are MNHNS and SASEGT. The CDR3 is CATLPPVRGDGYTF. The CDR3 region has the DNA TGTGCCACCCTCCCACCCGTTAGAGGTGATGGCTACACCTTC.

This sequence joins TRBV25-1 and TRBJ1-2; D is unclear. This CDR3 is 12 amino acids long. Germline CDR1 is MGHDK and CDR2 is SYGVNS. Trimming removed 8 bases at V and 4 bases at J, with 11 bases between. CDR3 nucleotide sequence: TGTGCCAGCGGGGAGTTGTCCTATGGCTACACCTTC. Protein: CASGELSYGYTF.

In this sample, this clone turned up once. This chain links TRBV5-4 with TRBJ2-5, with D possibly TRBD2 on 5 matching bases. The ends were cut back, 2 bases at V and 4 bases at J, with 12 bases in the middle. The length of the CDR3 is 14 residues. Germline lookup yields CDR1 SGHNT and CDR2 YYREEE (reference sequence). CDR3 protein: CASSLGSGIETQYF. The DNA for the CDR3 is TGTGCCAGCAGCTTAGGGTCGGGAATAGAGACCCAGTACTTC.

V gene TRBV5-1 combines with J gene TRBJ2-7; the match to TRBD2 covers 13 bases. The CDR3 sequence is 16 residues long. With 2 bases clipped from V and 4 bases from J, the junction kept 6 bases outside the gene matches. CDR1 and CDR2 (germline): SGHRS, YFSETQ. CDR3 protein: CASSLEGLAGRYEQYF. In DNA form, the CDR3 reads TGCGCCAGCAGCTTAGAGGGACTAGCGGGACGGTACGAGCAGTACTTC.

The chain couples TRBV6-5 to TRBJ2-2, with a possible D match to TRBD1 (6 bases). Germline CDR1 reads MNHEY; CDR2 reads SVGAGI. Deletions cut 5 bases from V and 4 bases from J, with 11 bases between. The CDR3 totals 14 residues. DNA of the CDR3: TGTGCCAGCAGTAGGGGGTCGCTCACCGGGGAGCTGTTTTTT. Its protein is CASSRGSLTGELFF.

The V gene is TRBV29-1, the J gene TRBJ2-2; D might be TRBD2 (5 bases). Germline CDR1 is SQVTM and CDR2 is ANQGSEA. The CDR3 loop spans 13 amino acids. V gave up 6 bases and J gave up 5 bases, with 13 bases separating them. CDR3 in amino acids: CSVLEELTGELFF. For the CDR3, the DNA is TGCAGCGTCCTGGAGGAACTGACCGGGGAGCTGTTTTTT.

The chain joins TRBV10-1 to TRBJ1-5; D is perhaps TRBD1 (6 bases). Germline lookup yields CDR1 WNHNN and CDR2 SYGVQD (reference sequence). The CDR3 contains 16 residues. V was pared by 5 bases and J by 0 bases, with 14 bases between. CDR3 sequence reads: CASSPKGGYSNQPQHF. DNA for the CDR3: TGCGCCAGCAGTCCTAAGGGGGGGTATAGCAATCAGCCCCAGCATTTT.

This chain connects TRBV19 to TRBJ2-7; D might be TRBD1 (6 bases). CDR1 and CDR2 from the germline V gene are LNHDA and SQIVND (reference sequence). The CDR3 runs to 17 residues. V was trimmed by 3 bases and J by 2 bases, leaving 20 bases between them. The CDR3 DNA follows: TGTGCCAGTAGTATCGCCAGGGGACACACTACCCCCTACGAGCAGTACTTC. Its protein product is CASSIARGHTTPYEQYF.

The gene calls are TRBV24-1 and TRBJ1-2; 11 nucleotides line up with TRBD1. The CDR3 consists of 16 residues. CDR1 is KGHDR and CDR2 is SFDVKD in the germline V gene. V was pared by 5 bases and J by 3 bases, with 7 bases of the junction left unmatched. In DNA form, the CDR3 reads TGTGCCACCAGTGGGGACCGGGACAGGGGGGACTATGGCTACACCTTC. Translated, it gives CATSGDRDRGDYGYTF.

V and J are TRBV25-1 and TRBJ2-3; D might be TRBD1 (5 bases). V was pared by 6 bases and J by 13 bases, with 20 bases between. CDR1 is MGHDK, CDR2 SYGVNS, per germline. This CDR3 is built from 13 residues. The CDR3 sequence: CASSSTQGFTEYF. Written as DNA, the CDR3 is TGTGCCAGCAGCAGCACTCAGGGCTTCACGGAGTATTTT.

This chain links TRBV29-1 with TRBJ2-7, with TRBD2 as a possible D gene (5 bases). Germline CDR1 is SQVTM and CDR2 is ANQGSEA. The CDR3 extends over 13 amino acids. V shed 7 bases and J shed 0 bases, with 13 bases lying between them. This chain's CDR3 is CSARTAISYEQYF. The CDR3 DNA follows: TGCAGCGCAAGGACTGCTATCTCCTACGAGCAGTACTTC.

The chain combines TRBV5-6 with TRBJ1-1, with TRBD1 as a possible D gene (5 bases). The CDR3 length is 14 residues. V was pared by 5 bases and J by 2 bases, with 13 bases between. Germline V gives CDR1 SGHDT, CDR2 YYEEEE. The CDR3 region has the DNA TGTGCCAGCAGGGGCGTCGGGGGTAACACTGAAGCTTTCTTT. This encodes CASRGVGGNTEAFF. Variable domain in full (rest from reference TRBV5-6 and TRBJ1-1): DAGVTQSPTHLIKTRGQQVTLRCSPKSGHDTVSWYQQALGQGPQFIFQYYEEEERQRGNFPDRFSGHQFPNYSSELNVNALLLGDSALYLCASRGVGGNTEAFFGQGTRLTVV.

The chain combines TRBV19 with TRBJ2-1; 7 nucleotides agree with TRBD2. CDR1 is LNHDA and CDR2 is SQIVND in the germline V gene (reference sequence). The V and J ends lost 1 base and 4 bases, in that order; junction bases with no gene match: 4. This CDR3 region has 15 residues. In DNA form, the CDR3 reads TGTGCCAGTAGTATAGCGGGAGGTCTTTACAATGAGCAGTTCTTC. Its protein product is CASSIAGGLYNEQFF. Combining the CDR3 with reference TRBV19 and TRBJ2-1 gives the whole variable domain DGGITQSPKYLFRKEGQNVTLSCEQNLNHDAMYWYRQDPGQGLRLIYYSQIVNDFQKGDIAEGYSVSREKKESFPLTVTSAQKNPTAFYLCASSIAGGLYNEQFFGPGTRLTVL.

This chain links TRBV24-1 with TRBJ1-2; a weak D match, TRBD1 (5 bases). The CDR3 is made up of 13 amino acids. Germline CDR1 is KGHDR and CDR2 is SFDVKD. Trimming removed 4 bases at V and 5 bases at J, with 10 bases between. CDR3 sequence reads: CATSDPDSYGYTF. CDR3 sequence (DNA): TGTGCCACCAGTGACCCTGACAGTTATGGCTACACCTTC.

V usage is TRBV30 and J usage is TRBJ1-1; 7 bases are shared with TRBD1. The CDR3 runs 18 residues. The ends lost 3 bases at V and 6 bases at J; junction bases unmatched: 22. Germline CDR1 and CDR2: GTSNPN and SVGIG (reference sequence). The CDR3 nucleotides are TGTGCCTGGAGGGGTGCATTAGGACAGGCCCTCCTCCAGGCTGAAGCTTTCTTT. As protein: CAWRGALGQALLQAEAFF.

This clone has only one observation. This chain joins TRBV18 and TRBJ2-1, with 9 bases lining up with TRBD2. Germline-derived CDR1 and CDR2 are KGHSH and LQKENI. The CDR3 is 16 amino acids. V trimming: 1 base; J trimming: 6 bases; junction bases outside the gene matches: 7. The CDR3 bases are TGTGCCAGCTCACCACAGGGACTAGCAGCCGGCAATGAGCAGTTCTTC. This sequence encodes CASSPQGLAAGNEQFF.

The V call is TRBV5-4, the J call TRBJ1-6; D remains ambiguous. V shed 3 bases and J shed 8 bases, with 6 bases lying between them. From germline, CDR1 is SGHNT and CDR2 YYREEE (reference sequence). CDR3 length: 12 residues. CDR3 residues: CASSSLDSPLHF. In nucleotides, the CDR3 is TGTGCCAGCAGCTCACTAGATTCACCCCTCCACTTT.

The chain couples TRBV24-1 to TRBJ2-1, with D possibly TRBD2 on 6 matching bases. The CDR3 spans 16 residues. Germline CDR1 reads KGHDR; CDR2 reads SFDVKD. Trimming took 2 bases from V and 4 from J, leaving 14 bases between them. The CDR3 region is CATSDSVAASYNEQFF. CDR3 sequence (DNA): TGTGCCACCAGTGATTCTGTAGCGGCTTCATACAATGAGCAGTTCTTC.

The chain employs TRBV2 and TRBJ1-3; D is unresolved. Germline values: CDR1 SNHLY, CDR2 FYNNEI. Trimming removed 3 bases at V and 6 bases at J, with 3 bases between. CDR3 length equals 11 residues. CDR3 sequence (DNA): TGTGCCAGCAGTGATCAAAACACCATATATTTT. Translation gives CASSDQNTIYF.

The chain links TRBV7-2 to TRBJ1-6; D gene uncertain. Trimming pared 5 bases from V and 6 bases from J, leaving 11 bases between. The CDR3 runs 14 residues. CDR1 and CDR2 (germline): SGHTA, FQGNSA. The CDR3 loop reads CASSRRQPNSPLHF. The CDR3 nucleotides read TGTGCCAGCAGCCGGAGGCAACCTAATTCACCCCTCCACTTT.

The V call is TRBV7-9, the J call TRBJ1-4; the D is unclear. Germline loops: CDR1 SEHNR, CDR2 FQNEAQ (reference sequence). Trimming shortened V by 1 base and J by 5 bases, and 5 bases separated the two germline ends. This CDR3 is 13 amino acids long. In DNA form, the CDR3 reads TGTGCCAGCAGCTTAGTCCAGAATGAAAAACTGTTTTTT. Translating it yields CASSLVQNEKLFF.

This clone was detected a few times. The rearrangement uses TRBV12-3 or TRBV12-4 and TRBJ1-5, with D perhaps TRBD1 (5 bases). The V gene lost 3 bases and the J gene lost 7 bases, with 10 bases spanning the gap. This CDR3 region has 13 residues. DNA of the CDR3: TGTGCCAGCAGTTTTGGGGAGGGGCAGCCCCAGCATTTT. As protein: CASSFGEGQPQHF.

The J gene is TRBJ1-3, the V gene TRBV7-9; a possible D gene is TRBD1 (5 bases). Germline CDR1 SEHNR, CDR2 FQNEAQ (reference sequence). This CDR3 has 14 residues. V was trimmed by 7 bases and J by 3 bases, leaving 13 bases between them. The CDR3 DNA is TGTGCCAGCACCCTAGACAGAATTGGAAACACCATATATTTT. Amino acids: CASTLDRIGNTIYF.

Concerning this clone itself: The sample carries other DNA sequences with the same CDR3. The chain recombines TRBV28 with TRBJ2-7, with a possible D match to TRBD1 (6 bases). V was shortened by 2 bases and J by 3 bases, with 11 bases between the two germline ends. The CDR3 is 14 amino acids. From germline, CDR1 is MDHEN and CDR2 SYDVKM. The CDR3 nucleotides are TGTGCCAGCAGTTTACAGGGGCGGAGCTACGAGCAGTACTTC. Translating it yields CASSLQGRSYEQYF.

The chain joins TRBV18 to TRBJ1-1; TRBD1 matches 9 bases. Germline CDR1 and CDR2: KGHSH and LQKENI. The CDR3 runs to 18 residues. The V segment lost 7 bases and the J segment 1 base; nucleotides outside the gene matches: 16. This CDR3 is CASFPIQGAQGTNTEAFF. The CDR3 DNA sequence: TGTGCCAGCTTTCCCATACAGGGGGCGCAGGGTACGAACACTGAAGCTTTCTTT.

The V gene is TRBV4-1, the J gene TRBJ1-5; 7 nucleotides line up with TRBD1. The V gene's germline CDR1 is MGHRA and CDR2 YSYEKL. The trim removed 5 bases at V and 2 bases at J, leaving 6 bases unmatched. There are 15 residues in the CDR3. CDR3 coding DNA: TGCGCCAGCAGCGGACAGGCGGTGGGCAATCAGCCCCAGCATTTT. Translation: CASSGQAVGNQPQHF.

The chain carries TRBV28 and TRBJ1-4; 10 bases agree with TRBD1. The junction had 5 bases not matched to a gene; V was cut back by 4 bases and J by 3 bases. This CDR3 spans 16 amino acids. Per the germline V gene, CDR1 is MDHEN and CDR2 is SYDVKM. CDR3 loop: CASSSDRGHANEKLFF. As DNA, the CDR3 is TGTGCCAGCAGTTCAGACAGGGGGCATGCTAATGAAAAACTGTTTTTT.